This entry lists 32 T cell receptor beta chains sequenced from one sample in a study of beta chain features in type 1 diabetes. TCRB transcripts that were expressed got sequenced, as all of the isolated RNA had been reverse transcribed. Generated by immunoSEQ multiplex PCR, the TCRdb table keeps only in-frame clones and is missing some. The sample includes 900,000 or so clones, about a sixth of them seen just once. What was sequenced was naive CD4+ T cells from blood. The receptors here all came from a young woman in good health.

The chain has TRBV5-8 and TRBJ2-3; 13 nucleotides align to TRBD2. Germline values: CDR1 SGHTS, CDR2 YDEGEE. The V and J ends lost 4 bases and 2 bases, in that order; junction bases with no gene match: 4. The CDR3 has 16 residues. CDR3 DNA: TGTGCCAGCAGCCTTGGGACTAGCGGGGACACAGATACGCAGTATTTT. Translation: CASSLGTSGDTDTQYF.

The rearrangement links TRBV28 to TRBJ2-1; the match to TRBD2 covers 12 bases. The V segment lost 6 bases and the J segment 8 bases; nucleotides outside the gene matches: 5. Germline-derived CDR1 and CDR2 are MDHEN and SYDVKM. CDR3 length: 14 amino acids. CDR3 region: CASRRTSGNDEQFF. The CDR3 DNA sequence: TGTGCCAGCAGAAGGACTAGCGGGAACGATGAGCAGTTCTTC.

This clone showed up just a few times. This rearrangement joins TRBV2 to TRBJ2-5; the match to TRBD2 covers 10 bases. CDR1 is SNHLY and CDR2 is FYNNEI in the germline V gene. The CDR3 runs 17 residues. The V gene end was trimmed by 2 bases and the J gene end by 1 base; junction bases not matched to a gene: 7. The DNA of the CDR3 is TGTGCCAGCAGTGAACTAGCGGGAGCGGGCGGCCAAGAGACCCAGTACTTC. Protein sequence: CASSELAGAGGQETQYF.

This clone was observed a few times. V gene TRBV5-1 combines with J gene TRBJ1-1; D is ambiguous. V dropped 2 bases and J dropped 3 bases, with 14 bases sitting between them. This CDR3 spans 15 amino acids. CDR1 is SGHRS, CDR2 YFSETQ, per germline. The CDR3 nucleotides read TGCGCCAGCAGCTTTCAGTTAGGCCAGTACACTGAAGCTTTCTTT. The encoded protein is CASSFQLGQYTEAFF.

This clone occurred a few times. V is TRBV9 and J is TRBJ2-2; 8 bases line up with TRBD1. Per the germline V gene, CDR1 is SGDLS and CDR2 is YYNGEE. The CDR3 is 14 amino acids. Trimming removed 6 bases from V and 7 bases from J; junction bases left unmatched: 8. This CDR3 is CASKGQALVGELFF. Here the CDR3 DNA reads TGTGCCAGCAAGGGACAGGCCCTGGTCGGGGAGCTGTTTTTT. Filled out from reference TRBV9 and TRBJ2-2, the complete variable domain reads DSGVTQTPKHLITATGQRVTLRCSPRSGDLSVYWYQQSLDQGLQFLIQYYNGEERAKGNILERFSAQQFPDLHSELNLSSLELGDSALYFCASKGQALVGELFFGEGSRLTVL.

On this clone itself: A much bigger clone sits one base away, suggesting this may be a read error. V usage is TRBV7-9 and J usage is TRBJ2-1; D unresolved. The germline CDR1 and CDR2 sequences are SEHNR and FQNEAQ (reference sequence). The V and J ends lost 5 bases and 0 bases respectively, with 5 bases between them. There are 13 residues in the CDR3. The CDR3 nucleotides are TGTGCCAGCAGCGCAAGCTCCTACAATGAGCAGTTCTTC. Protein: CASSASSYNEQFF.

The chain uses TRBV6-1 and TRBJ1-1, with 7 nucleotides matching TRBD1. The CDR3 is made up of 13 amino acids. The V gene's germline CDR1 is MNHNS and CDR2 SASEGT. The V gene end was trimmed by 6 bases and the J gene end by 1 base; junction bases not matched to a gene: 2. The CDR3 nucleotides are TGTGCCAGCAGGCGACAGGGGAACACTGAAGCTTTCTTT. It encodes CASRRQGNTEAFF.

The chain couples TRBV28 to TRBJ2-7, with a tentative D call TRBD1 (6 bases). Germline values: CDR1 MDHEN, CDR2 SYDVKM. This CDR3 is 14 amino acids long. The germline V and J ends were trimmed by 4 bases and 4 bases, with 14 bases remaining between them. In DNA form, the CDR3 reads TGTGCCAGCAGTTATCCGGGACACTCTTACGAGCAGTACTTC. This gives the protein CASSYPGHSYEQYF.

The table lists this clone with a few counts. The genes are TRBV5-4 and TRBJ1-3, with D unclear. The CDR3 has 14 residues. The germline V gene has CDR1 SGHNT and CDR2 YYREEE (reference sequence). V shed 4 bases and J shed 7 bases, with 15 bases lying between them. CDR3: CASSTGPEGNTIYF. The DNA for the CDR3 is TGTGCCAGCAGCACCGGTCCTGAGGGCAACACCATATATTTT.

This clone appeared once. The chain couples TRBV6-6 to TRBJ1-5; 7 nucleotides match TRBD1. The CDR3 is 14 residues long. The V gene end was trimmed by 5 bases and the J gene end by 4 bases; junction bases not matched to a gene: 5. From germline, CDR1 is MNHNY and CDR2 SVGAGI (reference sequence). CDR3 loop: CASSTLTGNQPQHF. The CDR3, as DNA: TGTGCCAGCAGTACCTTGACAGGGAATCAGCCCCAGCATTTT.

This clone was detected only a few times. The CDR3 DNA reads TGTGCCAGCAGCGTAGGGACCGGAGATACGCAGTATTTT. Amino acid sequence: CASSVGTGDTQYF. The V and J genes are TRBV7-9 and TRBJ2-3; D could derive from TRBD1 or TRBD2 (5 bases each). Trimming shortened V by 5 bases and J by 5 bases, and 11 bases separated the two germline ends. This CDR3 spans 13 amino acids. Per the germline V gene, CDR1 is SEHNR and CDR2 is FQNEAQ (reference sequence).

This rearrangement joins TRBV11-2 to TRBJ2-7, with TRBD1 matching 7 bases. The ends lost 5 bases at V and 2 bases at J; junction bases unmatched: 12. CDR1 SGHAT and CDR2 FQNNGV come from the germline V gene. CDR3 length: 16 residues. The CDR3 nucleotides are TGTGCCAGCAGCAACCGACCGACAGGGTTTACCTACGAGCAGTACTTC. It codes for CASSNRPTGFTYEQYF.

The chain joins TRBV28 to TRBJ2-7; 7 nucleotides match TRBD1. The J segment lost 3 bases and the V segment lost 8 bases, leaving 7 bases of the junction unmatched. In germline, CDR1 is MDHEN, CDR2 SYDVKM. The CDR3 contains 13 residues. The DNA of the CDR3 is TGTGCCAGCGGGTCGGGACAGTACTACGAGCAGTACTTC. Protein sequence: CASGSGQYYEQYF.

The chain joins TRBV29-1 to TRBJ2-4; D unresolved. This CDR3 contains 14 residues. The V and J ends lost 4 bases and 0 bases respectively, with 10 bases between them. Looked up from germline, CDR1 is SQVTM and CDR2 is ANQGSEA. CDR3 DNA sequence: TGCAGCGTTGGTGTAGGTCTAGCCAAAAACATTCAGTACTTC. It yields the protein CSVGVGLAKNIQYF.

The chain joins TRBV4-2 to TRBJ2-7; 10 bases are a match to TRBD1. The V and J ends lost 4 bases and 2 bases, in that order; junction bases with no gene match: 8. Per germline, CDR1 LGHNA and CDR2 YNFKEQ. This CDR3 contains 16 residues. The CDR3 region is CASSRRGTGETYEQYF. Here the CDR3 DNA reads TGTGCCAGCAGCCGCCGAGGGACAGGGGAAACCTACGAGCAGTACTTC.

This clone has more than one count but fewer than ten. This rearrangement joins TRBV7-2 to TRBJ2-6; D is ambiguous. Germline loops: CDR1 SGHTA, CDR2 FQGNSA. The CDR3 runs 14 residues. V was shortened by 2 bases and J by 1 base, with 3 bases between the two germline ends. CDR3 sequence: CASSLKSGANVLTF. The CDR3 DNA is TGTGCCAGCAGCTTAAAGTCTGGGGCCAACGTCCTGACTTTC.

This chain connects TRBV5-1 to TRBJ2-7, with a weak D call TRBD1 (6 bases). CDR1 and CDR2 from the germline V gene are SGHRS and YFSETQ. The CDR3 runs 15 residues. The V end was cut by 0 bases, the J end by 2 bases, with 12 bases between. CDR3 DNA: TGCGCCAGCAGCTTGGGTGGGGGACATGCCTACGAGCAGTACTTC. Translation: CASSLGGGHAYEQYF.

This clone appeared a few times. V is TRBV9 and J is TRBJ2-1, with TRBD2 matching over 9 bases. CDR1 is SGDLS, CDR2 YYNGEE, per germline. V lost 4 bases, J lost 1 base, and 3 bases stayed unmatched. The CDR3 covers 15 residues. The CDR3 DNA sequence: TGTGCCAGCAGCAGGGGACTAGCTTCCTACAATGAGCAGTTCTTC. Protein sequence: CASSRGLASYNEQFF.

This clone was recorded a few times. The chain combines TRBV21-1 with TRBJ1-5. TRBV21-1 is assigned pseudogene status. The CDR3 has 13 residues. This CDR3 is CASSKGRMKPQHF. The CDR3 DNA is TGTGCCAGCAGCAAAGGGCGAATGAAGCCCCAGCATTTT.

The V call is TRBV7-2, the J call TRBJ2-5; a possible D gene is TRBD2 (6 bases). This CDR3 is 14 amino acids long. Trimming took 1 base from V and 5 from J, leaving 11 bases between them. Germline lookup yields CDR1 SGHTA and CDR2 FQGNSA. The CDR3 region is CASSLDGGKETQYF. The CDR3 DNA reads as TGTGCCAGCAGCTTAGATGGAGGGAAGGAGACCCAGTACTTC. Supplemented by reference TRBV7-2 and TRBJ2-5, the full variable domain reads GAGVSQSPSNKVTEKGKDVELRCDPISGHTALYWYRQSLGQGLEFLIYFQGNSAPDKSGLPSDRFSAERTGGSVSTLTIQRTQQEDSAVYLCASSLDGGKETQYFGPGTRLLVL.

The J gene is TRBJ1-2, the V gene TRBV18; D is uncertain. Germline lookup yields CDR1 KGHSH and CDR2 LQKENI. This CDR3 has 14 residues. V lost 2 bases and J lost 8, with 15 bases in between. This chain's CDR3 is CASSPNSAPAGYTF. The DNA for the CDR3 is TGTGCCAGCTCACCAAACTCCGCGCCTGCGGGCTACACCTTC.

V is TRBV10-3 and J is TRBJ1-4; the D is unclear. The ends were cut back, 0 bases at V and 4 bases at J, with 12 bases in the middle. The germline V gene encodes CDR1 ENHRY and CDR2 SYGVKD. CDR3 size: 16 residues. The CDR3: CAISESTAKLNEKLFF. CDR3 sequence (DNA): TGTGCCATCAGTGAGTCGACCGCGAAGCTTAATGAAAAACTGTTTTTT.

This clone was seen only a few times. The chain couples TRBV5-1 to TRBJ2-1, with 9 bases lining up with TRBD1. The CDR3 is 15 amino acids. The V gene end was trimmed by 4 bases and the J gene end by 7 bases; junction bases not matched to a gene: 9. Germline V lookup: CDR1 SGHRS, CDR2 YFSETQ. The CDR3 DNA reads TGCGCCAGCAGCGCCCGTGGACAGGGGAAGAATGAGCAGTTCTTC. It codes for CASSARGQGKNEQFF.

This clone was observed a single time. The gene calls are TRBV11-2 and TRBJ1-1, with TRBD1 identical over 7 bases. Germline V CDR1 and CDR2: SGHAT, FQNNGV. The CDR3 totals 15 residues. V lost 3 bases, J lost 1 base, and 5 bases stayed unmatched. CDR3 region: CASSFAWTGNTEAFF. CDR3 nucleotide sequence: TGTGCCAGCAGCTTTGCCTGGACAGGGAACACTGAAGCTTTCTTT.

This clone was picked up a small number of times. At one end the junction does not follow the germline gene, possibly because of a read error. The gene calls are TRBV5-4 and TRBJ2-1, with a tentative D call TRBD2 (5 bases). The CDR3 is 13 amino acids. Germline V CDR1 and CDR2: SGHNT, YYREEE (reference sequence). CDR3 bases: TGCGCCAGCAGCCGAGGGCGGCAAAATGAGCAGTTCTTC. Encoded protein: CASSRGRQNEQFF.

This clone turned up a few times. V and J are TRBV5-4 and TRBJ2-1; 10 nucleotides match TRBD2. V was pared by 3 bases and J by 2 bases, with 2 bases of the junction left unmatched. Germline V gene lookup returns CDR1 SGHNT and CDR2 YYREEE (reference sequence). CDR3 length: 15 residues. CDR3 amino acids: CASSWTSGTYNEQFF. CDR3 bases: TGTGCCAGCAGCTGGACTAGCGGAACCTACAATGAGCAGTTCTTC.

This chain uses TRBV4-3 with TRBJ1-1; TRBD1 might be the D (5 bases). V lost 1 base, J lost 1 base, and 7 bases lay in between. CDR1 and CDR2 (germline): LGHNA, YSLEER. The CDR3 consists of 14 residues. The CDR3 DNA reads TGCGCCAGCAGCCAAGGACAGAGGAACACTGAAGCTTTCTTT. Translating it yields CASSQGQRNTEAFF.

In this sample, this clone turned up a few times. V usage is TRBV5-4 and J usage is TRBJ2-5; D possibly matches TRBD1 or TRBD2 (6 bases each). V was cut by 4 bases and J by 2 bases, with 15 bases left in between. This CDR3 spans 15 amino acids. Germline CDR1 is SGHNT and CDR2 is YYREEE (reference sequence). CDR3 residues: CASSLGGGRQETQYF. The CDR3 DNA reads TGTGCCAGCAGCCTGGGGGGCGGGCGGCAAGAGACCCAGTACTTC.

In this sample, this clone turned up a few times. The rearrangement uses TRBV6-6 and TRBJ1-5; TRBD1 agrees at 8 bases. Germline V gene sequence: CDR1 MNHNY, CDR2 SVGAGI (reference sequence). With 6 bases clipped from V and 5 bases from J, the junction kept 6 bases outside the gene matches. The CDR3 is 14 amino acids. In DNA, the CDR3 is TGTGCCAGCAGAGACAGGGGTTTACATCAGCCCCAGCATTTT. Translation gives CASRDRGLHQPQHF.

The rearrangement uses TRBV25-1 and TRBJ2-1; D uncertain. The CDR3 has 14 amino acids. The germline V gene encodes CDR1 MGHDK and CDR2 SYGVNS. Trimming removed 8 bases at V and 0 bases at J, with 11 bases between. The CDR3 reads CASADWTSYNEQFF. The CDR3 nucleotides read TGTGCCAGCGCCGACTGGACCTCCTACAATGAGCAGTTCTTC.

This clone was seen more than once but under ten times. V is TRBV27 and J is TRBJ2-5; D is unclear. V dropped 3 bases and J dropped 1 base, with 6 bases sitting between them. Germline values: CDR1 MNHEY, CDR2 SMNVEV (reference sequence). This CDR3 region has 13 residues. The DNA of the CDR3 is TGTGCCAGCAGTTTCCGCCCCCAAGAGACCCAGTACTTC. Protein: CASSFRPQETQYF.

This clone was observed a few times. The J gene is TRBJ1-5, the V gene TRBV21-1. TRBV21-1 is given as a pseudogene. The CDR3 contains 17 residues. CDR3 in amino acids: CASSIRDPTDSNQPQHF. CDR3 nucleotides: TGTGCCAGCAGCATCCGGGACCCTACTGACAGCAATCAGCCCCAGCATTTT.